Below, 2 T cell receptor beta chains from the same sample are listed, as sequenced in a study of CXCR3-negative and CXCR3-positive naive CD8 T cells. All TRB cDNA libraries came from 5' RACE performed with UMI labels. TCRdb re-analyzed the 5' RACE reads; it lists each CDR3 protein once, without DNA. The sample has 45,000 to 75,000 distinct CDR3 sequences. Sequenced: naive CXCR3- CD8+ T cells from blood. Noted subset: CD45RO-CCR7+CD27+CD95- naive CD8+ T cells lacking CXCR3 (TNR3-). Receptors were obtained from a human donor in good health. Some clones in this sample may be carry-over from other donors' samples.

This chain links TRBV11-2 with TRBJ2-7. The CDR3 is made up of 11 amino acids. Per the germline V gene, CDR1 is SGHAT and CDR2 is FQNNGV. Here the CDR3 reads CASRLNDEQYF.

The chain uses TRBV7-2 and TRBJ2-3; TCRdb gives TRBD2 as the D gene, but with no DNA this cannot be confirmed. Germline V gene lookup returns CDR1 SGHTA and CDR2 FQGNSA. This CDR3 region has 13 residues. The CDR3 is CASSPPPRDTQYF.